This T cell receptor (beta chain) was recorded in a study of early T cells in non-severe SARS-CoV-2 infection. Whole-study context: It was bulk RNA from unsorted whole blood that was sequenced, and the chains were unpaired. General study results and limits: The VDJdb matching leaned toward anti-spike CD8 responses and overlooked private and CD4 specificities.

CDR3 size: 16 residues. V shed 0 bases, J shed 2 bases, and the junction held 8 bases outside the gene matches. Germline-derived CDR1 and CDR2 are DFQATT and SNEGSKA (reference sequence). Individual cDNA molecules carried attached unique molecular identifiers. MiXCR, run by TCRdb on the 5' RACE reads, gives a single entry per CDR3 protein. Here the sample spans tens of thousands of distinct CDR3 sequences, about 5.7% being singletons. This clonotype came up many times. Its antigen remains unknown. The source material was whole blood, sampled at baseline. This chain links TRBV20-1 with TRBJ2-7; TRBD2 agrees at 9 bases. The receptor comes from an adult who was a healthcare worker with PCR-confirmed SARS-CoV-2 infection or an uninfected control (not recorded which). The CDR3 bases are TGCAGTGCTAGAGATCCCGGGCTAGCGGGGACCTACGAGCAGTACTTC. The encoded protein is CSARDPGLAGTYEQYF.